This TCR beta chain stems from a study of T cell repertoires in cytomegalovirus infection. The overall study: Indications of both CMV infection and matching HLA type were provided by public TCR beta signatures.

One entry per CDR3 protein, called by TCRdb with MiXCR from the reads. The profile shows roughly 760,000 distinct CDR3 sequences, approximately 40% of them singletons. The CDR3 is 19 residues long. J gave up 0 bases and V 2 bases, and 13 bases lay outside the gene matches. Germline CDR1 reads SGHAT; CDR2 reads FQNNGV. Study observations and caveats: The ex vivo response showed dominance by HLA-C-restricted CMV-specific TCR beta clonotypes. CMV carriers having the relevant HLA were flagged by cumulative public TCR beta family frequency.

This clonotype was recorded at least ten times. What it binds is unknown. Material: PBMCs. The sequence was obtained from a human donor in good health (CMV status not recorded). Some clones in this sample may be carry-over from other donors' samples. The chain combines TRBV11-2 with TRBJ2-3; 8 bases align to TRBD2. CDR3 nucleotides: TGTGCCAGCAGCTTACTACCTCAGACTAGCGCCTATAGCACAGATACGCAGTATTTT. The encoded protein is CASSLLPQTSAYSTDTQYF.